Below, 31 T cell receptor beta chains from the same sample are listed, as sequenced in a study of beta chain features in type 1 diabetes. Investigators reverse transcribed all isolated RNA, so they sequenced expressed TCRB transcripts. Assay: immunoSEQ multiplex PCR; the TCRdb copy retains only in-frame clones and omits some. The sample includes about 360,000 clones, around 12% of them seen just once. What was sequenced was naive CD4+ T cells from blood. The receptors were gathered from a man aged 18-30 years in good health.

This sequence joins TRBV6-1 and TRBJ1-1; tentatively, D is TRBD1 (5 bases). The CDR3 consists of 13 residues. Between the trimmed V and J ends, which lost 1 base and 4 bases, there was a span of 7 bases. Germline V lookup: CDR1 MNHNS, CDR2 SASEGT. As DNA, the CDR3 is TGTGCCAGCAGTGAAGGGGGCCGCACTGAAGCTTTCTTT. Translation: CASSEGGRTEAFF.

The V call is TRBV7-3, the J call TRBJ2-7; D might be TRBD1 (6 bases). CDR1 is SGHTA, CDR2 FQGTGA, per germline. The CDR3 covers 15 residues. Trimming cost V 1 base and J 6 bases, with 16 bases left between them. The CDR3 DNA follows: TGTGCCAGCAGCTTAAGTCCTATGGGGGCCTCCGAGCAGTACTTC. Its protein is CASSLSPMGASEQYF.

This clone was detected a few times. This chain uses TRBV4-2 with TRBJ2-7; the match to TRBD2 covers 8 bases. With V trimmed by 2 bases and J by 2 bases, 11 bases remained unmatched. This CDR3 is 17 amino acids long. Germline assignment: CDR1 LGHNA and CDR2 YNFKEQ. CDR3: CASSQPRAGAATYEQYF. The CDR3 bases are TGTGCCAGCAGCCAACCACGAGCGGGGGCCGCGACCTACGAGCAGTACTTC.

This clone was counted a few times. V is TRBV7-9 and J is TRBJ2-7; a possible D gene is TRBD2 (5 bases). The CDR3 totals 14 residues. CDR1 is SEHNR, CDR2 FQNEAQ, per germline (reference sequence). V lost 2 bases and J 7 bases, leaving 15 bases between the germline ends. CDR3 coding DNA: TGTGCCAGCAGCTTAATTTCGCCTCCGGGGGAGCAGTACTTC. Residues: CASSLISPPGEQYF.

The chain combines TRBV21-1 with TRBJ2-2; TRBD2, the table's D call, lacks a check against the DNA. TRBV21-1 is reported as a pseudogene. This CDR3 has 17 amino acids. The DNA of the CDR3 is TGTGCCAGCAGCAAAGCGAAGGAGCGGGGGGGCGGCGGGGAGCTGTTTTTT. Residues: CASSKAKERGGGGELFF.

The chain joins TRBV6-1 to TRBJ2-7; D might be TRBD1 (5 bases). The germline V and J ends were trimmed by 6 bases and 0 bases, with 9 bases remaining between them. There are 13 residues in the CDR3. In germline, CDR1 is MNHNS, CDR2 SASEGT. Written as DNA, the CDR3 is TGTGCCAGCAGGACAGCCAGCTCCTACGAGCAGTACTTC. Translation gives CASRTASSYEQYF.

CDR3 amino acids: CSVDGGGNTEAFF. CDR3 coding DNA: TGCAGCGTTGACGGCGGCGGGAACACTGAAGCTTTCTTT. The chain employs TRBV29-1 and TRBJ1-1; D gene ambiguous. The CDR3 covers 13 residues. Germline lookup yields CDR1 SQVTM and CDR2 ANQGSEA. V lost 3 bases and J lost 1, with 9 bases in between.

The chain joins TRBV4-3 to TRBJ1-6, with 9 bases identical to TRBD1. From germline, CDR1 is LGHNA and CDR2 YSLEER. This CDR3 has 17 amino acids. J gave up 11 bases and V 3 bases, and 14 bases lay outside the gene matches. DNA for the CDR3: TGCGCCAGCAGCCACTCAAATACCGGGACAGGGCTAACACCCCTCCACTTT. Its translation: CASSHSNTGTGLTPLHF.

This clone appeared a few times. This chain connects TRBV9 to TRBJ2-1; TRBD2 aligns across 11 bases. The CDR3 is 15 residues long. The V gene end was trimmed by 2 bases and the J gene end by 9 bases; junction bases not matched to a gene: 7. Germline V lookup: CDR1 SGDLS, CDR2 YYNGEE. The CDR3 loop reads CASSVGTSGLIEQFF. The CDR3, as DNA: TGTGCCAGCAGCGTCGGGACTAGCGGCCTCATTGAGCAGTTCTTC.

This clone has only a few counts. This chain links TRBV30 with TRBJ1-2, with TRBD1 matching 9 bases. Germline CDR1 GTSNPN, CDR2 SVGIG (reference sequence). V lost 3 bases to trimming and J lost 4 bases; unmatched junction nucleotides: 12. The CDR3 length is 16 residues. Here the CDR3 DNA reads TGTGCCTGGAGGGGATACAACAGGGGGCCCGGCTATGGCTACACCTTC. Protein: CAWRGYNRGPGYGYTF. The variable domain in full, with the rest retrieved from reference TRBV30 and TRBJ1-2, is SQTIHQWPATLVQPVGSPLSLECTVEGTSNPNLYWYRQAAGRGLQLLFYSVGIGQISSEVPQNLSASRPQDRQFILSSKKLLLSDSGFYLCAWRGYNRGPGYGYTFGSGTRLTVV.

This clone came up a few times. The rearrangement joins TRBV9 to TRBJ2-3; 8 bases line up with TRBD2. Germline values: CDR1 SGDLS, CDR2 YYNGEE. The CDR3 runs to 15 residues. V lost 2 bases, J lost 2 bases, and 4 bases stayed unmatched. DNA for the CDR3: TGTGCCAGCAGCGTTAGCGGGGACATCACAGATACGCAGTATTTT. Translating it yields CASSVSGDITDTQYF.

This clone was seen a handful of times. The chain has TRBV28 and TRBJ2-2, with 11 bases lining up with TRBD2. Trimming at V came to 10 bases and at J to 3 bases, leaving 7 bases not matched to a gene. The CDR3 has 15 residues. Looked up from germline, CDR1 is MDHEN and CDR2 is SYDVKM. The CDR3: CAILSGRADTGELFF. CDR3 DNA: TGTGCCATCCTTAGCGGGAGGGCAGACACCGGGGAGCTGTTTTTT.

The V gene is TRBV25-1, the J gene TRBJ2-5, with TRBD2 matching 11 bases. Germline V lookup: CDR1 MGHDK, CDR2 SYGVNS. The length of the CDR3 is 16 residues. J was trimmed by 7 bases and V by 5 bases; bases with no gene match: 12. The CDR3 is CASSTYSGRDRGTQYF. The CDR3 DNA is TGTGCCAGCAGTACATATAGCGGGAGGGACCGGGGGACCCAGTACTTC.

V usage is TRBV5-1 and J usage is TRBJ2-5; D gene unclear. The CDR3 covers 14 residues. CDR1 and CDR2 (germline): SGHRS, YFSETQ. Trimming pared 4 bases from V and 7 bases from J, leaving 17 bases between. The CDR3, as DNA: TGCGCCAGCAGCGTGACTGTAACCACCTGGACCCAGTACTTC. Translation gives CASSVTVTTWTQYF.

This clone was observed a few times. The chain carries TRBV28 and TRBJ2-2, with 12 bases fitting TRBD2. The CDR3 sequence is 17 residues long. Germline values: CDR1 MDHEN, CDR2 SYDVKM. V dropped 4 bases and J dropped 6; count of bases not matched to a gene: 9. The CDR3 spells CASSSDLAGGPSGELFF. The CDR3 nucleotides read TGTGCCAGCAGTTCGGACCTAGCGGGAGGGCCATCCGGGGAGCTGTTTTTT.

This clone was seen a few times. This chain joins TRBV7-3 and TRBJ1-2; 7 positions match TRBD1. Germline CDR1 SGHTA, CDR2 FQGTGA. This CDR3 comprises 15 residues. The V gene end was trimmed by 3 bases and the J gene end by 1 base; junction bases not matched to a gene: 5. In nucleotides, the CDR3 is TGTGCCAGCAGCTTGACAGGGAATGGTAACTATGGCTACACCTTC. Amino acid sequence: CASSLTGNGNYGYTF. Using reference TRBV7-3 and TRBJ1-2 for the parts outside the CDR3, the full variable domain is GAGVSQTPSNKVTEKGKYVELRCDPISGHTALYWYRQSLGQGPEFLIYFQGTGAADDSGLPNDRFFAVRPEGSVSTLKIQRTERGDSAVYLCASSLTGNGNYGYTFGSGTRLTVV.

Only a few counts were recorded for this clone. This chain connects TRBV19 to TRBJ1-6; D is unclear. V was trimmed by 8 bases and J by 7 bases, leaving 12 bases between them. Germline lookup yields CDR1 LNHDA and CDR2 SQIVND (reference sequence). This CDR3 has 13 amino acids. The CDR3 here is CASFITENSPLHF. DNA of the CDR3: TGTGCCAGTTTTATAACAGAGAATTCACCCCTCCACTTT.

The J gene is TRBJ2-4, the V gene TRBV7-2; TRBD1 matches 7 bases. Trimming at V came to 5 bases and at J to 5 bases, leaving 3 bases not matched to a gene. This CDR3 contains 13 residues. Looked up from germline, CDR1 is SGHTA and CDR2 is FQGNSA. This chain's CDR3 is CASSPGTENIQYF. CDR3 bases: TGTGCCAGCAGCCCCGGGACAGAAAACATTCAGTACTTC.

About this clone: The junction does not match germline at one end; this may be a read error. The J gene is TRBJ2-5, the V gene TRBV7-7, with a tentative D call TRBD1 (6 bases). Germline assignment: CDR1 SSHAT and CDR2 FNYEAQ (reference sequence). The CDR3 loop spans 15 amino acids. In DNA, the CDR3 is TGTGCTAGCAGCTTGCTGGCAGGGGCGAGAACGGCCCAGTACTTC. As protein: CASSLLAGARTAQYF.

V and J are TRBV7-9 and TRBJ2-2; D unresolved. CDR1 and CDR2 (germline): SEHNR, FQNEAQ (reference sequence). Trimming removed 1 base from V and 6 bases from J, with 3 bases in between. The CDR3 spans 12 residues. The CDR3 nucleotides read TGTGCCAGCAGCTTAGGGCCCGGGGAGCTGTTTTTT. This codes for CASSLGPGELFF. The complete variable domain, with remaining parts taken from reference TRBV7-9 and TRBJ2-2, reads DTGVSQNPRHKITKRGQNVTFRCDPISEHNRLYWYRQTLGQGPEFLTYFQNEAQLEKSRLLSDRFSAERPKGSFSTLEIQRTEQGDSAMYLCASSLGPGELFFGEGSRLTVL.

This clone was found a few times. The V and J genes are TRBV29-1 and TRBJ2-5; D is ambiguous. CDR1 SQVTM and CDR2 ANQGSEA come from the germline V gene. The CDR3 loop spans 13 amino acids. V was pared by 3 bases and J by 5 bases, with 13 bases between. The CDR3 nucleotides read TGCAGCGTTGAGGGTCCTGCCAGGGAGACCCAGTACTTC. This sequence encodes CSVEGPARETQYF.

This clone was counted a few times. The CDR3 loop is CASSLGRSSYNEQFF. For the CDR3, the DNA is TGTGCCAGCAGTTTAGGCCGGAGCTCCTACAATGAGCAGTTCTTC. The chain links TRBV28 to TRBJ2-1; D ambiguous. The ends were cut back, 2 bases at V and 0 bases at J, with 8 bases in the middle. CDR1 MDHEN and CDR2 SYDVKM come from the germline V gene. This CDR3 spans 15 amino acids.

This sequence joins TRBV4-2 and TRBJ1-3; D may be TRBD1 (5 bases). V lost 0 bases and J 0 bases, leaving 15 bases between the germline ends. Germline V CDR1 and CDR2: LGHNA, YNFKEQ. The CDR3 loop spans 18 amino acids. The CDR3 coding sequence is TGTGCCAGCAGCCAAGATAGGGGAGGACCCAGCTCTGGAAACACCATATATTTT. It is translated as CASSQDRGGPSSGNTIYF.

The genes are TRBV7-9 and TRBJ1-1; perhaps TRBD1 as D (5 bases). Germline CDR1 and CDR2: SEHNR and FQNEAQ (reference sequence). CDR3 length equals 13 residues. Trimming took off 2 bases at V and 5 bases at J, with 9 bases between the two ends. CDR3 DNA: TGTGCCAGCAGCTTATTAGGGGCGACTGAAGCTTTCTTT. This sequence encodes CASSLLGATEAFF.

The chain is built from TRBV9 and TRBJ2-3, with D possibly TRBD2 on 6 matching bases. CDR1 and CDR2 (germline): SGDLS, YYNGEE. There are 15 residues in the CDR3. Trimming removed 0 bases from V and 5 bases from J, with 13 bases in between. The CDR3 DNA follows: TGTGCCAGCAGCGTAGGACGGCGGGGAAGAGATACGCAGTATTTT. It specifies CASSVGRRGRDTQYF. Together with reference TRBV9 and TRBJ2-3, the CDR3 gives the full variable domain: DSGVTQTPKHLITATGQRVTLRCSPRSGDLSVYWYQQSLDQGLQFLIQYYNGEERAKGNILERFSAQQFPDLHSELNLSSLELGDSALYFCASSVGRRGRDTQYFGPGTRLTVL.

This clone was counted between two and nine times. CDR3 nucleotide sequence: TGTGCCAGCAGCGCGCTGGGACTAGCCTTAGGCATTCAGTACTTC. This gives the protein CASSALGLALGIQYF. This chain links TRBV9 with TRBJ2-4; TRBD2 matches 9 bases. V was clipped by 3 bases and J by 9 bases; unmatched bases: 10. The CDR3 extends over 15 amino acids. Per the germline V gene, CDR1 is SGDLS and CDR2 is YYNGEE.

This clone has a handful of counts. In nucleotides, the CDR3 is TGTGCCAGCACGCCTCATCAGGGGGAGAACACTGAAGCTTTCTTT. Residues: CASTPHQGENTEAFF. This sequence joins TRBV28 and TRBJ1-1; 7 bases map to TRBD1. CDR1 is MDHEN and CDR2 is SYDVKM in the germline V gene. This CDR3 contains 15 residues. After removal of 7 bases from V and 1 base from J, the junction contained 9 bases not matched to a gene.

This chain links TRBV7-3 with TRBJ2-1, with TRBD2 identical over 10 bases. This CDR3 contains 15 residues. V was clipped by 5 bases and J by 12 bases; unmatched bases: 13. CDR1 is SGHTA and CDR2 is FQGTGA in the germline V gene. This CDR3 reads CASSPRASGGVTQFF. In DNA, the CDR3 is TGTGCCAGCAGCCCAAGAGCGAGCGGGGGGGTGACGCAGTTCTTC.

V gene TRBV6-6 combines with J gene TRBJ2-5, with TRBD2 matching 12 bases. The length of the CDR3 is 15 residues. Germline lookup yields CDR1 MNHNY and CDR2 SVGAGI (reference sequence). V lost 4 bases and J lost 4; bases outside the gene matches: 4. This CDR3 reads CASSSSGRAVETQYF. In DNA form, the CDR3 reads TGTGCCAGCAGTTCTAGCGGGAGGGCCGTAGAGACCCAGTACTTC.

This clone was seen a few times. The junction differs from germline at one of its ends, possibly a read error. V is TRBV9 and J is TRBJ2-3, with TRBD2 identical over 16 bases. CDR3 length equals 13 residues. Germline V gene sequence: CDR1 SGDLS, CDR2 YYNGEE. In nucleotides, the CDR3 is TGTGCCAGCAGCGCGGGACTAGCGGGAGGGCCTAGCTTT. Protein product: CASSAGLAGGPSF.

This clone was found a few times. The CDR3 spells CATSRDRHNYGYTF. DNA for the CDR3: TGTGCCACCAGCAGAGACAGGCACAACTATGGCTACACCTTC. The genes are TRBV15 and TRBJ1-2; D gene unclear. V shed 0 bases and J shed 2 bases, with 7 bases lying between them. CDR1 LNHNV and CDR2 YYDKDF come from the germline V gene (reference sequence). The CDR3 extends over 14 amino acids.